The sequence of this T cell receptor beta chain was determined in a study of T cell responses to AZD1222 COVID-19 vaccine. Note on this clone: Its antigen is unidentified.

Data came from immunoSEQ multiplex PCR; TCRdb stores just in-frame clones and leaves some out. The data contain about 84,000 clones, around 89% of them singletons. Study-wide results and caveats: Repertoire sampling was restricted to post-peak T cell response timepoints.

J gave up 6 bases and V 2 bases, and 9 bases lay outside the gene matches. The CDR3 extends over 16 amino acids. The germline V gene encodes CDR1 MDHEN and CDR2 SYDVKM. This sequence was found in an adult in good health. The V call is TRBV28, the J call TRBJ2-1, with 8 bases matching TRBD2. Source: peripheral blood, taken on day 0 of AZD1222 vaccination. As DNA, the CDR3 is TGTGCCAGCAGTTTAAACAGCGGGAGAAGCCCCAATGAGCAGTTCTTC. It is translated as CASSLNSGRSPNEQFF.